The entry below describes one TCR beta chain. This CDR3 comprises 14 residues. After removal of 1 base from V and 5 bases from J, the junction contained 4 bases not matched to a gene. Germline CDR1 SGHRS, CDR2 YFSETQ. The entry originates in a study of HIV-infected patients and healthy controls. MiXCR was run by TCRdb on the 5' RACE reads, yielding one entry per CDR3 protein. The data contain around 58,000 distinct CDR3 sequences, under 25% of them seen just once; the ten biggest clones take up over 1.1%. Sequencing was performed on CD4+ T cells from blood. This receptor was obtained from a human donor in good health. V and J are TRBV5-1 and TRBJ1-1, with 8 bases that match TRBD1. This chain's CDR3 is CASSLQGAGTEAFF. The CDR3 DNA reads as TGCGCCAGCAGCTTGCAGGGGGCAGGAACTGAAGCTTTCTTT.